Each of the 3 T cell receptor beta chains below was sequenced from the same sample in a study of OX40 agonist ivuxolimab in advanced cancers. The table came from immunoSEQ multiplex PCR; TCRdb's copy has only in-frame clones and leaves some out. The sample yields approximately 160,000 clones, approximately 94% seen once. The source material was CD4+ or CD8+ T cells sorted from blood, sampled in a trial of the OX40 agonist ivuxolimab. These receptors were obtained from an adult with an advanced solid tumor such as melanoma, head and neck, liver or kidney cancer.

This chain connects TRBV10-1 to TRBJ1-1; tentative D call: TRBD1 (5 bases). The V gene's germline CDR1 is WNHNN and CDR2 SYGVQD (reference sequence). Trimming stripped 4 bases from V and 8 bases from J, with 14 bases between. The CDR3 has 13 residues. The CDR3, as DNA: TGCGCCAGCAGTGGGACACCCGGGGGGGAAGCTTTCTTT. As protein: CASSGTPGGEAFF.

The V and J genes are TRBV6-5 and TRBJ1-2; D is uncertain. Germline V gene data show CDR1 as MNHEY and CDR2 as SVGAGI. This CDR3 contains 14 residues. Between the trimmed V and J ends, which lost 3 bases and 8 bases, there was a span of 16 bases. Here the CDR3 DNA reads TGTGCCAGCAGTTATAGCGGGCCAAGGAGGGGCTACACCTTC. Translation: CASSYSGPRRGYTF.

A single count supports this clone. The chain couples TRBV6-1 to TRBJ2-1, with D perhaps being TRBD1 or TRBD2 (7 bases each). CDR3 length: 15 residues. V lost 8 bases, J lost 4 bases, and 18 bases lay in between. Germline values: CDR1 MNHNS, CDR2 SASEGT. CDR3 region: CASLEGAGEYNEQFF. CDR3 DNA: TGTGCCAGCCTCGAGGGGGCGGGAGAGTACAATGAGCAGTTCTTC.